This TCR beta chain came from a study of T cell responses to AZD1222 COVID-19 vaccine. Study results and limitations: It was only a handful of AZD1222 recipients who were seropositive at baseline. Spike-wide vaccine-associated CD4 TCRs dominated at 160-218 and 743-854.

A note on this clone: What it binds is unknown.

Libraries were prepared by immunoSEQ multiplex PCR; TCRdb keeps only in-frame clonotypes and omits some of them. The sample carries approximately 180,000 clones, approximately 92% recorded once. CDR1 SEHNR and CDR2 FQNEAQ come from the germline V gene (reference sequence). V lost 2 bases and J 3 bases, leaving 10 bases between the germline ends. The CDR3 extends over 14 amino acids. This chain joins TRBV7-9 and TRBJ1-1; D is possibly TRBD1 (6 bases). This sample comprised peripheral blood, obtained 28 days after the second dose of the MenACWY control vaccine. The receptor was isolated from an adult who received the MenACWY meningococcal vaccine as a control. This CDR3 is CASSLQGSHTEAFF. CDR3 DNA sequence: TGTGCCAGCAGCTTACAGGGGTCCCACACTGAAGCTTTCTTT. The entire variable domain, with the rest obtained from reference TRBV7-9 and TRBJ1-1, is as follows: DTGVSQNPRHKITKRGQNVTFRCDPISEHNRLYWYRQTLGQGPEFLTYFQNEAQLEKSRLLSDRFSAERPKGSFSTLEIQRTEQGDSAMYLCASSLQGSHTEAFFGQGTRLTVV.